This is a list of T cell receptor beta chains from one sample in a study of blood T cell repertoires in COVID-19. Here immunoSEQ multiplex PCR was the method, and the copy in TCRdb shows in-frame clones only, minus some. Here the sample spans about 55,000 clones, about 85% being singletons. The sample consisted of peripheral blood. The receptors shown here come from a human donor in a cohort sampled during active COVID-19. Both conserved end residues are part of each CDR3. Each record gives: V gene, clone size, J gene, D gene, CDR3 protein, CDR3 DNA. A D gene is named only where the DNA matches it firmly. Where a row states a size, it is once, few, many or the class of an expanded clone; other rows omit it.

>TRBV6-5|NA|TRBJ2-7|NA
CASSYSRHEQYF
TGTGCCAGCAGTTACTCGCGTCACGAGCAGTACTTC
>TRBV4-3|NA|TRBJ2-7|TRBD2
CASSQDNSASGRGEQYF
TGCGCCAGCAGCCAAGATAACTCGGCTAGCGGGAGAGGAGAGCAGTACTTC
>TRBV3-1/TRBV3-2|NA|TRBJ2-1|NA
CASSQVPSSYNEQFF
TGTGCCAGCAGCCAGGTCCCGAGCTCCTACAATGAGCAGTTCTTC
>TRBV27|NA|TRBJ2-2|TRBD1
CASSFLGQGAIGELFF
TGTGCCAGCAGTTTCTTGGGACAGGGGGCGATCGGGGAGCTGTTTTTT
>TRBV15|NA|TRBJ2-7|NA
CATSREGAGYEQYF
TGTGCCACCAGCAGAGAAGGGGCAGGCTACGAGCAGTACTTC
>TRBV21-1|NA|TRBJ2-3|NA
CASSKGPPTSGRGPSTDTQYF
TGTGCCAGCAGCAAAGGCCCCCCGACTAGCGGGAGGGGGCCTAGCACAGATACGCAGTATTTT
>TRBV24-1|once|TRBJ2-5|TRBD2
CATGLAGAEQETQYF
TGTGCCACCGGTCTAGCGGGAGCGGAACAAGAGACCCAGTACTTC
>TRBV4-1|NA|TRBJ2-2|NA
CASSQVPPASANTGELFF
TGCGCCAGCAGCCAAGTTCCCCCCGCGAGCGCGAACACCGGGGAGCTGTTTTTT
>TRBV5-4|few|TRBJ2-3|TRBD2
CASSLRTSGGTDTQYF
TGTGCCAGCAGCTTGAGGACTAGCGGGGGCACAGATACGCAGTATTTT
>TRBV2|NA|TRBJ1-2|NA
CASSEKGENYGYTF
TGTGCCAGCAGTGAAAAGGGAGAGAACTATGGCTACACCTTC
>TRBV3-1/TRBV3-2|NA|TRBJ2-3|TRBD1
CASSHSSQGDSRYF
TGTGCCAGCAGCCACTCCTCGCAGGGGGACAGCCGGTATTTT
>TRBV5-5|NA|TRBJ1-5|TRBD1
CASSPRATGGTNQPQHF
TGTGCCAGCAGCCCCAGGGCGACAGGGGGCACGAATCAGCCCCAGCATTTT
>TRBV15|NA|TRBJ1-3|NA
CATSRVYGVGGNTIYF
TGTGCCACCAGCAGAGTTTACGGGGTGGGAGGAAACACCATATATTTT
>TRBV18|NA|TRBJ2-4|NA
CASSLEQGQGAKNIQYF
TGTGCCAGCTCACTAGAGCAGGGCCAGGGGGCCAAAAACATTCAGTACTTC
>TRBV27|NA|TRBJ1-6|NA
CASSLGGATYNSPLHF
TGTGCCAGCAGTTTGGGGGGAGCAACCTATAATTCACCCCTCCACTTT
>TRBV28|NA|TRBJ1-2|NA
CASSHRTANNYGYTF
TGTGCCAGCAGCCACAGGACAGCGAATAACTATGGCTACACCTTC
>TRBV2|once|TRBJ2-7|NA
CASRYFNEQYF
TGTGCCAGCAGATACTTCAACGAGCAGTACTTC
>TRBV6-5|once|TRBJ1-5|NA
CASRGQTNQPQHF
TGTGCCAGCCGGGGACAAACCAATCAGCCCCAGCATTTT
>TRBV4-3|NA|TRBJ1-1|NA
CASSQDRGWNEAFF
TGCGCCAGCAGCCAAGATAGGGGGTGGAATGAAGCTTTCTTT
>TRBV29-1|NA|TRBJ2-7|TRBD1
CSVEWTGGYEQYF
TGCAGCGTTGAGTGGACAGGGGGGTACGAGCAGTACTTC
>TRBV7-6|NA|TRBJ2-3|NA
CASSKGVGLTDTQYF
TGTGCCAGCAGCAAAGGGGTGGGATTAACAGATACGCAGTATTTT
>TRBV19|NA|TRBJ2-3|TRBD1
CASSMQGTVTDTQYF
TGTGCCAGTAGTATGCAGGGGACAGTGACAGATACGCAGTATTTT
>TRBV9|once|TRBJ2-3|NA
CASSVGSAIFSDTQYF
TGTGCCAGCAGCGTAGGTAGCGCGATTTTTTCAGATACGCAGTATTTT
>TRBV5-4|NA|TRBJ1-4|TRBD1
CASSLGTGGNEKLFF
TGTGCCAGCAGCCTGGGGACAGGTGGGAATGAAAAACTGTTTTTT
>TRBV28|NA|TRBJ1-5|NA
CASSQTQFSNQPQHF
TGTGCCAGCAGTCAAACCCAGTTCAGCAATCAGCCCCAGCATTTT
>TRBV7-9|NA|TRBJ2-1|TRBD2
CASSPLLAGGGEQFF
TGTGCCAGCAGCCCTTTGCTAGCGGGAGGGGGTGAGCAGTTCTTC
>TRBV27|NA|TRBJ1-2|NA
CASSFLSGNGYTF
TGTGCCAGCAGTTTTTTATCGGGTAATGGCTACACCTTC
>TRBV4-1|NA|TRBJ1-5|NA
CASSLTGDGRNQPQHF
TGCGCCAGCAGCCTTACGGGGGATGGTCGCAATCAGCCCCAGCATTTT
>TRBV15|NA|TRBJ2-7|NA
CATSLTYEQYF
TGTGCCACCAGCCTAACCTACGAGCAGTACTTC
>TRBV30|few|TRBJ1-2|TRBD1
CAWRRGQFFF
TGTGCCTGGAGGAGGGGACAGTTCTTCTTC
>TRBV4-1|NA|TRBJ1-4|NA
CASSQVRVRTVNEKLFF
TGCGCCAGCAGCCAAGTGCGGGTCAGGACGGTTAATGAAAAACTGTTTTTT
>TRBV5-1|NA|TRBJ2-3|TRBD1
CASSLGQGADTQYF
TGCGCCAGCAGCTTGGGTCAGGGGGCGGATACGCAGTATTTT
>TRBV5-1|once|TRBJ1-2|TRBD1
CASGDRHNYGYTF
TGCGCCAGCGGGGACAGACACAACTATGGCTACACCTTC
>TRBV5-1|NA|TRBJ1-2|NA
CASSLASRVTYGYTF
TGCGCCAGCAGCTTGGCGTCCAGGGTAACCTATGGCTACACCTTC
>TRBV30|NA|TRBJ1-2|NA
CAWSLQGQVGYTF
TGTGCCTGGAGTCTTCAGGGTCAGGTTGGCTACACCTTC
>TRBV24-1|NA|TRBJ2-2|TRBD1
CATSDPGQGFGGELFF
TGTGCCACCAGTGATCCCGGACAGGGGTTCGGAGGGGAGCTGTTTTTT
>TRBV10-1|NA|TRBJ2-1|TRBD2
CASSERTSSAYNEQFF
TGCGCCAGCAGTGAGAGGACTAGCTCCGCCTACAATGAGCAGTTCTTC
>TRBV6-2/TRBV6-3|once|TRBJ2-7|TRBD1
CASSYHIQGALPYEQYF
TGTGCCAGCAGTTACCACATTCAGGGGGCCCTCCCCTACGAGCAGTACTTC
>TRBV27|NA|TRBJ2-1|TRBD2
CASSGRLAGGLSSYNEQFF
TGTGCCAGCAGTGGGCGACTAGCGGGAGGCTTGAGCTCCTACAATGAGCAGTTCTTC
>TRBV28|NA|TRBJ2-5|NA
CASSFNGRREGRTQYF
TGTGCCAGCAGTTTTAACGGGAGAAGGGAAGGCAGGACCCAGTACTTC
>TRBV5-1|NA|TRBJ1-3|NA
CASSLAGVSTTGNTIYF
TGCGCCAGCAGCTTGGCGGGGGTTTCCACGACTGGAAACACCATATATTTT
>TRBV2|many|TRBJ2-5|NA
CASSERSEQETQYF
TGTGCCAGCAGTGAAAGATCAGAACAAGAGACCCAGTACTTC
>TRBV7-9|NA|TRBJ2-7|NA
CASSPNLRGRGPYEQYF
TGTGCCAGCAGCCCCAACTTAAGGGGCAGGGGTCCGTACGAGCAGTACTTC
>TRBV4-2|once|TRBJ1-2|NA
CASSQATGTSYGYTF
TGTGCCAGCAGCCAGGCTACCGGGACTTCCTATGGCTACACCTTC
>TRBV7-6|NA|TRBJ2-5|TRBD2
CASSPEFRGGQYF
TGTGCCAGCAGCCCCGAGTTCCGCGGGGGCCAGTACTTC
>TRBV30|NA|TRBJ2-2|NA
CAWHSGANTGELFF
TGTGCCTGGCATAGCGGAGCGAACACCGGGGAGCTGTTTTTT
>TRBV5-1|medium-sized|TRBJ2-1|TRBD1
CASSSWTGVGNEQFF
TGCGCCAGCAGCTCCTGGACAGGGGTAGGGAATGAGCAGTTCTTC
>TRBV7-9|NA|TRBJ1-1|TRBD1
CASSSGQGWTEAFF
TGTGCCAGCAGCTCGGGACAGGGATGGACTGAAGCTTTCTTT
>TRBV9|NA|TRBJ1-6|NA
CASSPQWGSGSPLHF
TGTGCCAGCAGCCCCCAGTGGGGCTCAGGGTCACCCCTCCACTTT
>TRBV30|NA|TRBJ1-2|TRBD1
CAWSKPGQGGYGYTF
TGTGCCTGGAGCAAACCGGGACAGGGTGGCTATGGCTACACCTTC
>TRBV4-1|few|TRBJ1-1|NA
CASSRRLTEDTEAFF
TGCGCCAGCAGCCGAAGACTGACAGAGGACACTGAAGCTTTCTTT
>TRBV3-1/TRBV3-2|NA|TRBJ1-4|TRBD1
CASRPGGGQVNEKLFF
TGTGCCAGCAGGCCCGGAGGGGGACAGGTAAATGAAAAACTGTTTTTT
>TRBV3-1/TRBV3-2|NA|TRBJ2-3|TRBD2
CASSQRGLAGFTDTQYF
TGTGCCAGCAGCCAAAGAGGACTAGCGGGGTTCACAGATACGCAGTATTTT
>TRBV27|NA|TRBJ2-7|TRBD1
CASSEQVGTAFEQYF
TGTGCCAGCAGCGAACAGGTCGGGACAGCCTTCGAGCAGTACTTC